This note documents a single TCR beta chain sequence. Its antigen remains unknown. TCRdb re-called the RT-PCR reads with MiXCR, one entry per CDR3 protein. The sample yields about 520,000 distinct CDR3 sequences, roughly 7.9% seen once. CDR3 length: 14 amino acids. Germline CDR1 reads MGHDK; CDR2 reads SYGVNS. Trimming cost V 6 bases and J 10 bases; bases outside gene matches: 9. This sample is drawn from a study of response to subunit inactivated influenza vaccine. Study-wide points: Each seasonal flu vaccination may recruit only limited new T cells, authors suggested.

This specimen consisted of PBMCs from blood, obtained roughly 24 months after vaccination. The chain is built from TRBV25-1 and TRBJ1-6; 7 nucleotides agree with TRBD1. This receptor was taken from a man between 45 and 75 years old who received an inactivated influenza vaccine. The CDR3 nucleotides read TGTGCCAGCAGCTTGACAGGGATGAGCTCACCCCTCCACTTT. Encoded protein: CASSLTGMSSPLHF. Filled out from reference TRBV25-1 and TRBJ1-6, the complete variable domain reads EADIYQTPRYLVIGTGKKITLECSQTMGHDKMYWYQQDPGMELHLIHYSYGVNSTEKGDLSSESTVSRIRTEHFPLTLESARPSHTSQYLCASSLTGMSSPLHFGNGTRLTVT.